This T cell receptor beta chain stems from a study of regulatory T cells in long-lasting Graves disease. General study findings and limits: Favoring TRBV28, TRBJ1-2 and TRBJ2-5 was a feature seen in persistent disease. Limited samples may have lowered accuracy.

Through Arm-PCR of CDR3 regions and iRepertoire HTBI primers, TCR beta libraries were built. One entry per CDR3 protein results from TCRdb running MiXCR on the multiplex PCR reads. Among under 800,000 distinct CDR3 sequences listed, about 15% were seen once. Time point denoted: newly diagnosed GD, antithyroid drugs for less than 3 months. Extracted PBMC RNA gave rise to the TCR library. Diagnosing Graves' disease relied on the American Thyroid Association guidelines. V shed 3 bases and J shed 2 bases, with 8 bases lying between them. The V gene's germline CDR1 is SGHAT and CDR2 FQDESV (reference sequence). This CDR3 region has 13 residues. A note on this clonotype: Its target is unknown.

These data were also reused for a study on T cells in Graves' hyperthyroidism and ophthalmopathy. That paper adds: A lack of ophthalmopathy progression within 18 months defined stable Graves' hyperthyroidism.

The rearrangement uses TRBV11-1 and TRBJ2-7; maybe TRBD2 (6 bases). This TCR was recovered from a woman between 25 and 40 years old with Graves disease. Sequencing was performed on peripheral blood mononuclear cells (PBMCs), taken at new diagnosis, from a patient treated with antithyroid drugs. The DNA for the CDR3 is TGTGCCAGCAGCTTTCAGCGGGCCTACGAGCAGTACTTC. Translation gives CASSFQRAYEQYF.